This T cell receptor (beta chain) is from a study of radiation and T cells in renal cell carcinoma. Note on this clone: Its antigen is unknown.

Trimming stripped 3 bases from V and 1 base from J, with 11 bases between. The CDR3 is made up of 15 amino acids. Germline V CDR1 and CDR2: SGHNT, YENEEA. Profiling relied on immunoSEQ multiplex PCR, and the TCRdb table lists in-frame clones only, not all of them. There are about 12,000 clones in the sample; 60% to 75% occur only once, and roughly 19% lies in the top ten. Notes on the study in general: Dominant CDR3 motifs occupied more repertoire in irradiated than control tumors.

Treatment defined: treatment-naive control, cytoreductive nephrectomy. The tumor was a clear cell renal cell carcinoma. Sequenced control tumors were from roughly 10 males and a handful of females, median age approximately 62. This sample comprised tumor tissue, obtained from a patient whose treatment was nephrectomy without radiotherapy. The chain links TRBV11-3 to TRBJ2-3; the D gene is possibly TRBD2 (6 bases). The TCR originated in a woman older than 75 with renal cell carcinoma. CDR3 bases: TGTGCCAGCAGCTTGGGCGGGGCCCGCACAGATACGCAGTATTTT. Protein: CASSLGGARTDTQYF.